The clone carrying this TCR beta chain was seen more than once but under ten times. Antigen: not known. The authors diagnosed from clinical symptoms, serum thyroxine, TRAb, thyroid ultrasound and orbital computed tomography. The authors used Ficoll-Paque density gradient centrifugation to separate PBMCs. The input was around 9.9 ml of fresh peripheral blood. The V and J ends lost 1 base and 7 bases respectively, with 8 bases between them. This CDR3 is built from 13 residues. Germline V gene sequence: CDR1 DFQATT, CDR2 SNEGSKA (reference sequence). This record belongs to a study of Graves' ophthalmopathy and Graves' hyperthyroidism. For repertoire sequencing, the TCR beta CDR3 regions were amplified from RNA transcripts. The workflow started with a first-round RT-PCR run with HTBI primers and then moved on to a second-round multiplex PCR. TCRdb independently ran MiXCR on the multiplex PCR reads; one entry per CDR3 protein. Of almost 750,000 distinct CDR3 sequences in the sample, roughly two fifths were seen once.

Overall study findings and caveats: Ophthalmopathy progression prediction by the model yielded a sensitivity of 55% to 71% and a specificity of 72% to 75%. Cross-validated, the 13-signature model showed 87.88%/81.08% sensitivity/specificity, and 80%/75% in the test set.

Sequenced sample: peripheral blood. This sequence joins TRBV20-1 and TRBJ1-6; D remains unclear. The receptor comes from an adult man with Graves' ophthalmopathy. The CDR3 sequence is CSARVQSNSPLHF. In DNA, the CDR3 is TGCAGTGCTAGAGTTCAATCGAATTCACCCCTCCACTTT.